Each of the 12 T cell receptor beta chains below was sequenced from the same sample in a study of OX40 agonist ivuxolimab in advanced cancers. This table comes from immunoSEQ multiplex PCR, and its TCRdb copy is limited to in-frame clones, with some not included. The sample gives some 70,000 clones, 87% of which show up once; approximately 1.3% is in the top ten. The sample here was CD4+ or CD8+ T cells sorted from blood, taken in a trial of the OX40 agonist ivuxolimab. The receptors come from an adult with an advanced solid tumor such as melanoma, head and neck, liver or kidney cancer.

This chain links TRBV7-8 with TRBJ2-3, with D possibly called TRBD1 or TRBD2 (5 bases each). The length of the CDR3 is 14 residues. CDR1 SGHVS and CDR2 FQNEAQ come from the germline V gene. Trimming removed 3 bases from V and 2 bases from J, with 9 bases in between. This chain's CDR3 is CASSFRDPTDTQYF. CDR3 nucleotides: TGTGCCAGCAGCTTCCGGGACCCCACAGATACGCAGTATTTT.

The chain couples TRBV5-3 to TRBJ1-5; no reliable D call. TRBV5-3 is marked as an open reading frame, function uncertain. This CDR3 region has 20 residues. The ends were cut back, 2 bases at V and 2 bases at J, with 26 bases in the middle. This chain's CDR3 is CARSLRTRPFATLCNQPQHF. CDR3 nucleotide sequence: TGTGCCAGAAGCTTAAGGACCCGACCCTTTGCGACCCTTTGCAATCAGCCCCAGCATTTT.

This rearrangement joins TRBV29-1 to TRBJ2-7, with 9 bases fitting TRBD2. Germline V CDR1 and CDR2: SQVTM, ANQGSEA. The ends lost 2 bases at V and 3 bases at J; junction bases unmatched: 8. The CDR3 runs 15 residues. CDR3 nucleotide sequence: TGCAGCGTTGAATCGGCGGGGGGGGCGATCTACGAGCAGTACTTC. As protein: CSVESAGGAIYEQYF.

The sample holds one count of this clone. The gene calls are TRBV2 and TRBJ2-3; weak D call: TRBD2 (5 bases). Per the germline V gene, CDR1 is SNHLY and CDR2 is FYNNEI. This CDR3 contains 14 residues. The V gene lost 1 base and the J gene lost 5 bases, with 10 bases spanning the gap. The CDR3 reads CASSEEERLDTQYF. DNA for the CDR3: TGTGCCAGCAGTGAAGAAGAGCGGCTAGATACGCAGTATTTT.

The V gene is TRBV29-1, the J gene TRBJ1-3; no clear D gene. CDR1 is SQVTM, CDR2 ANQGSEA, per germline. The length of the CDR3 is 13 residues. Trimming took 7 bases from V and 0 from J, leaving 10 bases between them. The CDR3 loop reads CSAMRDSGNTIYF. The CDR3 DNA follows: TGCAGCGCTATGAGGGACTCTGGAAACACCATATATTTT.

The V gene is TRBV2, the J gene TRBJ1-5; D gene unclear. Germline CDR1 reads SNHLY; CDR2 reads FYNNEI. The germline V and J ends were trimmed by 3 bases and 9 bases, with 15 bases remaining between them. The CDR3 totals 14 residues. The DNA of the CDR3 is TGTGCCAGCAGTGATCGGGCAGCCCTCGGGCCCCAGCATTTT. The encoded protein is CASSDRAALGPQHF.

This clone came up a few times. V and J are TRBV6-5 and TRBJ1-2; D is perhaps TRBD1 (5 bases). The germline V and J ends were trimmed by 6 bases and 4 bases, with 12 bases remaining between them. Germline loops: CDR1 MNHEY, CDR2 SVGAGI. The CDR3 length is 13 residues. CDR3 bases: TGTGCCAGCAGCCAGAGGGACGGCTATGGCTACACCTTC. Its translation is CASSQRDGYGYTF.

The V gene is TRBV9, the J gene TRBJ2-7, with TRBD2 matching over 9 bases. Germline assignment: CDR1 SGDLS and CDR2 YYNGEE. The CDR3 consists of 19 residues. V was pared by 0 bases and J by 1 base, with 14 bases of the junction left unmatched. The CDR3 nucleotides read TGTGCCAGCAGCGTAGGTGCTAGCGGGGCCCCCAGAAAATCCTACGAGCAGTACTTC. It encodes CASSVGASGAPRKSYEQYF.

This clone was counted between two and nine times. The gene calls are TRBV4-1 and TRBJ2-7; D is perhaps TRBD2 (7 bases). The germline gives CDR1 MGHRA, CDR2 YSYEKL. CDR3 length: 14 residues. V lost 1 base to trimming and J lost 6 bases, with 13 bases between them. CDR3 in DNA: TGCGCCAGCAGCCAAGGGGAGGGGGTTGGCGAGCAGTACTTC. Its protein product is CASSQGEGVGEQYF.

This CDR3 reads CASRRNSNQPQHF. The CDR3 nucleotides are TGTGCCAGTAGACGGAATAGCAATCAGCCCCAGCATTTT. This chain uses TRBV19 with TRBJ1-5; the D is unclear. V was clipped by 6 bases and J by 0 bases, with 6 bases between them. The CDR3 extends over 13 amino acids. Germline V gives CDR1 LNHDA, CDR2 SQIVND (reference sequence). Variable domain in full (rest from reference TRBV19 and TRBJ1-5): DGGITQSPKYLFRKEGQNVTLSCEQNLNHDAMYWYRQDPGQGLRLIYYSQIVNDFQKGDIAEGYSVSREKKESFPLTVTSAQKNPTAFYLCASRRNSNQPQHFGDGTRLSIL.

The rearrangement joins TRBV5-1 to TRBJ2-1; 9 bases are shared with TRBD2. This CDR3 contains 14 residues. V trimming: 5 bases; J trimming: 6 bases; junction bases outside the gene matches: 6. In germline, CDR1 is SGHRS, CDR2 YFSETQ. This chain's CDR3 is CASRIAGALNEQFF. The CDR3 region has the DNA TGCGCCAGCAGAATAGCGGGGGCCCTCAATGAGCAGTTCTTC.

CDR3 loop: CSARGNTIYF. In nucleotides, the CDR3 is TGCAGTGCTAGAGGGAACACCATATATTTT. The V call is TRBV20-1, the J call TRBJ1-3; D gene uncertain. Germline values: CDR1 DFQATT, CDR2 SNEGSKA (reference sequence). The CDR3 length is 10 residues. V lost 1 base and J 7 bases, leaving 2 bases between the germline ends.